This TCR beta chain appears in the sequencing data of a study of long-term antiretroviral therapy in people with HIV. Cryopreserved PBMC samples of roughly 0.85-11 million cells were used for DNA extraction. The CDR3 covers 13 residues. V lost 8 bases, J lost 2 bases, and 1 base stayed unmatched. In germline, CDR1 is LNHNV, CDR2 YYDKDF (reference sequence). Sequencing used immunoSEQ v3.0 at survey level. Clones were sequenced by immunoSEQ multiplex PCR, and TCRdb holds only the in-frame ones, with some missing. The sample includes 20,000 to 25,000 clones, approximately 83% seen only once; the top ten take approximately 10%.

Sequencing used unsorted PBMCs, obtained 1.2 years after starting antiretroviral therapy. The rearrangement uses TRBV15 and TRBJ2-7, with 12 positions matching TRBD2. This clonotype originated in a woman aged 40-49 years with HIV. CDR3 sequence: CATRLAGAYEQYF. CDR3 coding DNA: TGTGCCACCCGACTAGCGGGAGCCTACGAGCAGTACTTC.